The rows below give T cell receptor beta chains drawn from one sample of a study of response to subunit inactivated influenza vaccine. One entry per CDR3 protein results from TCRdb running MiXCR on the RT-PCR reads. The sample lists roughly 550,000 distinct CDR3 sequences; around 21% were seen once. This sample was shared with a second study, whose subject was T cells expressing NK-cell markers.

The sequencing used CD4+ T cells sorted from PBMCs, collected roughly 12 days after vaccination. The origin of the receptors is a man aged 45 to 65 who received an inactivated influenza vaccine. Each CDR3 is given with its conserved first and last residue. Fields, in order: clone size, J gene, V gene, D gene, CDR3 DNA, CDR3 protein. A D gene is named only where the DNA matches it firmly. Not every row has a clone size; where given, it reads once, few, many or a size class.

NA | TRBJ2-5 | TRBV20-1 | NA | TGCAGTGCTAGGGGCTTGGAGACCCAGTACTTC | CSARGLETQYF
few | TRBJ2-7 | TRBV20-1 | TRBD1 | TGCAGTGCGGCCGGACAGGGTCTAGGGGGGCAGTACTTC | CSAAGQGLGGQYF
many | TRBJ2-3 | TRBV7-9 | TRBD2 | TGTGCCAGCAGCTTAGGGACTAGAACAGATACGCAGTATTTT | CASSLGTRTDTQYF
many | TRBJ2-1 | TRBV11-1 | TRBD2 | TGTGCCAGCAGCCCGGAGATCGGGACTAGCGGGGATAGCTATGAGCAGTTCTTC | CASSPEIGTSGDSYEQFF
NA | TRBJ1-5 | TRBV10-3 | TRBD1 | TGTGCCGCGGGACAGGGTGTTGATCAGCCCCAGCATTTT | CAAGQGVDQPQHF
many | TRBJ1-1 | TRBV18 | NA | TGTGCCAGCTCACCGGGACATGGGGGGAACACTGAAGCTTTCTTT | CASSPGHGGNTEAFF
few | TRBJ1-1 | TRBV20-1 | NA | TGCAGTGCTACCTTGGACAGCATGAACACTGAAGCTTTCTTT | CSATLDSMNTEAFF
NA | TRBJ1-4 | TRBV15 | NA | TGTGCCACCAGCTGGTTACAGGGTTTGCGTGAAAAACTGTTTTTT | CATSWLQGLREKLFF
few | TRBJ2-7 | TRBV7-2 | TRBD1 | TGTGCCAGCAGCACCGCCGGGACAGGTGGCTACGAGCAGTACTTC | CASSTAGTGGYEQYF
few | TRBJ2-1 | TRBV3-1 | NA | TGTGCCAGCAGCCAAGACGACCTCTACAATGAGCAGTTCTTC | CASSQDDLYNEQFF
few | TRBJ2-1 | TRBV11-3 | NA | TGTGCCAGCAGCCTAAGTACGGGTAGTTACAATGAGCAGTTCTTC | CASSLSTGSYNEQFF
NA | TRBJ2-1 | TRBV24-1 | TRBD1 | TGTGCCACCAGTGATTTCGGACAGGGGGCAGGGGAGCAGTTCTTC | CATSDFGQGAGEQFF
few | TRBJ2-3 | TRBV9 | TRBD2 | TGTGCCAGCAGCGAAGGGACTAGCGAAGCAGATACGCAGTATTTT | CASSEGTSEADTQYF
NA | TRBJ2-1 | TRBV10-3 | NA | TGTGCCATCAGTGCCCGAATGGACAATGAGCAGTTCTTC | CAISARMDNEQFF
NA | TRBJ1-1 | TRBV25-1 | NA | TGTGCCAGCAGTACCCGAGGAGGGGTTAACACTGAAGCTTTCTTT | CASSTRGGVNTEAFF
NA | TRBJ2-7 | TRBV19 | NA | TGTGCCAGTAACCCTTCCGCGGACTACTTC | CASNPSADYF
NA | TRBJ2-7 | TRBV28 | TRBD2 | TGTGCCAGCAGTTTAGGGACTACCCAGTACTTC | CASSLGTTQYF
many | TRBJ2-1 | TRBV29-1 | NA | TGCAGCGTTCAAGGGACGCTGCACGCCCAGTTCTTC | CSVQGTLHAQFF
NA | TRBJ2-7 | TRBV25-1 | NA | TGTGCCAGCAGTGTAGCACGGAACGAGCAGTACTTC | CASSVARNEQYF
few | TRBJ2-1 | TRBV13 | TRBD2 | TGTGCCAGCAGCTCTCGGACTAGCGGGCGGACCCCCTACAATGAGCAGTTCTTC | CASSSRTSGRTPYNEQFF
once | TRBJ2-3 | TRBV20-1 | NA | TGCAGTGCTAGGCGGGAACTAACGCAGTATTTT | CSARRELTQYF
NA | TRBJ2-5 | TRBV24-1 | NA | TGTGCCACCAGTGACCCCACTGAGGCCGATCAAGAGACCCAGTACTTC | CATSDPTEADQETQYF
NA | TRBJ2-1 | TRBV30 | NA | TGTGCCTGGAGTTTGTTAACGGAGGAGCAGTTCTTC | CAWSLLTEEQFF
NA | TRBJ1-5 | TRBV6-2/TRBV6-3 | TRBD1 | TGTGCCAGCGGCGGACAGGGTGGGAATCAGCCCCAGCATTTT | CASGGQGGNQPQHF
NA | TRBJ1-1 | TRBV7-9 | NA | TGTGCCAGCAGCTTACCCGGTGCAGGGGAAAACACTGAAGCTTTCTTT | CASSLPGAGENTEAFF
NA | TRBJ2-3 | TRBV20-1 | TRBD2 | TGCAGTGCGGGGCTAGCGGGGGGGCCGAGCACAGATACGCAGTATTTT | CSAGLAGGPSTDTQYF
many | TRBJ2-7 | TRBV20-1 | NA | TGCAGTGCTAGTACTGGGGCCTACGAGCAGTACTTC | CSASTGAYEQYF
few | TRBJ2-2 | TRBV24-1 | NA | TGTGCCACCAGCCGCCTACAGACCGGGGAGCTGTTTTTT | CATSRLQTGELFF
few | TRBJ1-1 | TRBV7-2 | NA | TGTGCCAGCAGCTTGTCACACAGGCAAGAAACTGAAGCTTTCTTT | CASSLSHRQETEAFF
NA | TRBJ2-7 | TRBV28 | NA | TGTGCCAGCAGCGGCCCATGGATAGGGAACTACGAGCAGTACTTC | CASSGPWIGNYEQYF
NA | TRBJ2-2 | TRBV24-1 | NA | TGTGCCACCAGTGACAGACACCGGGAGCTGTTTTTT | CATSDRHRELFF
few | TRBJ1-2 | TRBV11-2 | TRBD1 | TGTGCCAGCAGCAGAACGGGACAGGGATTCATGACAGGCTATGGCTACACCTTC | CASSRTGQGFMTGYGYTF
NA | TRBJ2-5 | TRBV6-1 | NA | TGTGCCAGCGGGGCCGGGGGCCCACAAGAGACCCAGTACTTC | CASGAGGPQETQYF
few | TRBJ2-6 | TRBV2 | TRBD1 | TGTGCCAAGGGACAGGGACTCTCTGGGGCCAACGTCCTGACTTTC | CAKGQGLSGANVLTF
few | TRBJ1-5 | TRBV5-6 | TRBD1 | TGTGCCAGCAGCCGAGGGACAGGCGCAGGTCAGCCCCAGCATTTT | CASSRGTGAGQPQHF
NA | TRBJ1-1 | TRBV27 | TRBD1 | TGTGCCAGCAGCCCTCACCGGACAGGGGGGACTGAAGCTTTCTTT | CASSPHRTGGTEAFF
few | TRBJ2-5 | TRBV28 | TRBD1 | TGTGCCAGCAGTGACATCCGGGACAGGGACCAAGAGACCCAGTACTTC | CASSDIRDRDQETQYF
NA | TRBJ2-5 | TRBV14 | NA | TGTGCCAGCGGATGGGGGCTGGAGACCCAGTACTTC | CASGWGLETQYF
NA | TRBJ2-1 | TRBV6-2/TRBV6-3 | NA | TGTGCCAGCAGTTACACACTCCTCACAGGGCGCCATGAGCAGTTCTTC | CASSYTLLTGRHEQFF
few | TRBJ2-5 | TRBV12-3/TRBV12-4 | TRBD2 | TGTGCCAGCAGTTTGGGGACTAGCGCGAAGACCCAGTACTTC | CASSLGTSAKTQYF
few | TRBJ2-1 | TRBV5-1 | TRBD1 | TGCGCCAGCAGCCCGGGACAGGGGAATTGGTACAATGAGCAGTTCTTC | CASSPGQGNWYNEQFF
NA | TRBJ2-3 | TRBV24-1 | TRBD2 | TGTGCCACCAGTGATTTATCGACTAGCGGGGCCGCCCGAGATACGCAGTATTTT | CATSDLSTSGAARDTQYF
few | TRBJ2-1 | TRBV5-1 | NA | TGCGCCAGCGCCCAGGGGAGCGTGTCCTACAATGAGCAGTTCTTC | CASAQGSVSYNEQFF
few | TRBJ2-1 | TRBV7-2 | TRBD2 | TGTGCCAGCAGCTTTTGGTCGGGGACTAGCGGAGGAAGGAAGTTCTTC | CASSFWSGTSGGRKFF
NA | TRBJ2-4 | TRBV5-1 | TRBD1 | TGCGCCAGCAGCGGGGGACAGCCAGGGGACATTCAGTACTTC | CASSGGQPGDIQYF
NA | TRBJ1-5 | TRBV2 | NA | TGTGCCAGCAGTGATGAGCTAAGCAATCAGCCCCAGCATTTT | CASSDELSNQPQHF
few | TRBJ2-7 | TRBV28 | NA | TGTGCCAGCACCACGGGAGCGAGCCTCTACGAGCAGTACTTC | CASTTGASLYEQYF
NA | TRBJ2-2 | TRBV5-5 | NA | TGTGCCAGCAGCTTTAGTTTCAGAGCGAACACCGGGGAGCTGTTTTTT | CASSFSFRANTGELFF
few | TRBJ2-5 | TRBV6-1 | TRBD2 | TGTGCCAGCAGTCATCCGACTAGCGGGAGTGAGACCCAGTACTTC | CASSHPTSGSETQYF
NA | TRBJ2-1 | TRBV15 | TRBD1 | TGTGCCACCAGCACCGACAGGGGCTATGAGCAGTTCTTC | CATSTDRGYEQFF